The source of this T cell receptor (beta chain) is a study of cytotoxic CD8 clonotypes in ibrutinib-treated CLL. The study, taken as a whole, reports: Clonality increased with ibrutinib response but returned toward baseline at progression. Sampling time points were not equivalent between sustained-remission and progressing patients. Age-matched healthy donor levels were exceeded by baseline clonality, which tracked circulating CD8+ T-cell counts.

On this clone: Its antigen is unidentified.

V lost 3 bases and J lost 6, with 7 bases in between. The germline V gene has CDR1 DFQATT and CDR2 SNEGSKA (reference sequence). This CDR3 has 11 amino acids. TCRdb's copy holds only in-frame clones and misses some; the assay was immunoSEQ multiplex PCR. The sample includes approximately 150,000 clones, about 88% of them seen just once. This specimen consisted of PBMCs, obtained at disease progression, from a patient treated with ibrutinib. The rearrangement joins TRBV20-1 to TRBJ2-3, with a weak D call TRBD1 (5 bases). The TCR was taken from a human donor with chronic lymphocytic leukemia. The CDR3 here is CSASPGDTQYF. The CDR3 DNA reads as TGCAGTGCTAGCCCAGGGGATACGCAGTATTTT.